These 26 T cell receptor beta chains came from one sample sequenced in a study of cytomegalovirus exposure and HLA in healthy donors. PCR primers comprised 60 Vbeta and 13 Jbeta primers. Assay: immunoSEQ multiplex PCR; the TCRdb copy retains only in-frame clones and omits some. In the table there are approximately 160,000 clones, about 70% of which are singletons. The sequencing input was PBMCs. The origin of the receptors is a woman aged 40 to 55 in good health and CMV-seropositive.

This clone turned up a few times. This chain joins TRBV2 and TRBJ2-2, with 10 bases aligning to TRBD2. V trimming: 11 bases; J trimming: 2 bases; junction bases outside the gene matches: 5. The CDR3 is 14 residues long. Per germline, CDR1 SNHLY and CDR2 FYNNEI. The DNA of the CDR3 is TGTGCCGGCCGGACTAGCGGAAACACCGGGGAGCTGTTTTTT. Protein: CAGRTSGNTGELFF.

The V gene is TRBV29-1, the J gene TRBJ2-7; 9 bases are a match to TRBD2. The CDR3 spans 14 residues. Germline assignment: CDR1 SQVTM and CDR2 ANQGSEA. The ends lost 7 bases at V and 2 bases at J; junction bases unmatched: 9. CDR3 sequence: CSAILAGRAYEQYF. CDR3 in DNA: TGCAGCGCGATACTAGCGGGTCGGGCCTACGAGCAGTACTTC.

CDR3 sequence: CASSDPFSGTEAFF. CDR3 coding DNA: TGTGCCAGTAGTGACCCCTTTTCAGGCACTGAAGCTTTCTTT. This chain uses TRBV19 with TRBJ1-1, with D uncertain. The CDR3 is 14 amino acids. Germline V gene lookup returns CDR1 LNHDA and CDR2 SQIVND (reference sequence). Between the trimmed V and J ends, which lost 5 bases and 4 bases, there was a span of 14 bases.

The V call is TRBV7-2, the J call TRBJ2-2; D uncertain. V was cut by 5 bases and J by 1 base, with 8 bases left in between. Germline-derived CDR1 and CDR2 are SGHTA and FQGNSA. The CDR3 spans 14 residues. The CDR3 coding sequence is TGTGCCAGCAGCCCCGCGGTGAACACCGGGGAGCTGTTTTTT. Protein: CASSPAVNTGELFF.

This chain joins TRBV2 and TRBJ2-7; TRBD1 matches 7 bases. After removal of 6 bases from V and 0 bases from J, the junction contained 8 bases not matched to a gene. This CDR3 has 15 amino acids. Germline CDR1 is SNHLY and CDR2 is FYNNEI. The CDR3 reads CASRTLGQFSYEQYF. In nucleotides, the CDR3 is TGTGCCAGCAGAACGTTGGGACAGTTCTCCTACGAGCAGTACTTC.

The V call is TRBV5-6, the J call TRBJ1-2, with D possibly matching TRBD1 (6 bases). This CDR3 comprises 14 residues. In germline, CDR1 is SGHDT, CDR2 YYEEEE. The ends were cut back, 6 bases at V and 6 bases at J, with 18 bases in the middle. CDR3 nucleotide sequence: TGTGCCAGCACCTTAGCCGGGAGGGACAATGGCTACACCTTC. Translation gives CASTLAGRDNGYTF.

The chain joins TRBV5-1 to TRBJ2-5, with TRBD1 matching 8 bases. Trimming removed 2 bases from V and 1 base from J; junction bases left unmatched: 4. Germline V lookup: CDR1 SGHRS, CDR2 YFSETQ. The CDR3 is 15 amino acids. CDR3: CASSFGQGTQETQYF. The DNA of the CDR3 is TGCGCCAGCAGCTTCGGACAGGGCACCCAAGAGACCCAGTACTTC.

This clone was detected a few times. The V call is TRBV27, the J call TRBJ1-1; maybe TRBD1 (5 bases). The CDR3 runs to 13 residues. The V end was cut by 5 bases, the J end by 7 bases, with 14 bases between. Germline CDR1 MNHEY, CDR2 SMNVEV (reference sequence). The CDR3 loop is CASSPRGGGEAFF. In DNA form, the CDR3 reads TGTGCCAGCAGTCCCCGGGGCGGGGGTGAAGCTTTCTTT.

V gene TRBV10-2 combines with J gene TRBJ2-7; 8 bases agree with TRBD2. CDR1 and CDR2 (germline): WSHSY, SAAADI. Trimming cost V 6 bases and J 4 bases; bases outside gene matches: 5. The CDR3 has 13 amino acids. CDR3 loop: CASRVAGIYEQYF. CDR3 nucleotides: TGCGCCAGCAGGGTAGCGGGAATATACGAGCAGTACTTC.

The genes are TRBV27 and TRBJ1-2; D uncertain. The V and J ends lost 3 bases and 5 bases respectively, with 7 bases between them. This CDR3 contains 12 residues. Germline CDR1 and CDR2: MNHEY and SMNVEV (reference sequence). CDR3 nucleotide sequence: TGTGCCAGCAGTTTCTCAGGATATGGCTACACCTTC. This gives the protein CASSFSGYGYTF.

This chain joins TRBV19 and TRBJ2-2; possibly TRBD2 for D (7 bases). The germline CDR1 and CDR2 sequences are LNHDA and SQIVND (reference sequence). The V end lost 3 bases, the J end lost 1 base, and 18 bases lay between the germline ends. This CDR3 spans 18 amino acids. In DNA form, the CDR3 reads TGTGCCAGTAGTATCGGGGGCGTGGTAGCGGGGAACACCGGGGAGCTGTTTTTT. The encoded protein is CASSIGGVVAGNTGELFF. Drawing the rest from reference TRBV19 and TRBJ2-2, the complete variable domain is DGGITQSPKYLFRKEGQNVTLSCEQNLNHDAMYWYRQDPGQGLRLIYYSQIVNDFQKGDIAEGYSVSREKKESFPLTVTSAQKNPTAFYLCASSIGGVVAGNTGELFFGEGSRLTVL.

The chain links TRBV5-1 to TRBJ2-3, with a tentative D call TRBD2 (5 bases). The CDR3 extends over 16 amino acids. The V gene's germline CDR1 is SGHRS and CDR2 YFSETQ. V lost 4 bases and J lost 6, with 21 bases in between. The CDR3 is CASSQVTGEIGDTQYF. CDR3 bases: TGCGCCAGCAGCCAGGTCACCGGGGAGATTGGTGATACGCAGTATTTT.

There are a few counts of this clone. The chain joins TRBV4-1 to TRBJ1-4; the D is unclear. The CDR3 has 13 residues. CDR1 and CDR2 from the germline V gene are MGHRA and YSYEKL. Between the trimmed V and J ends, which lost 1 base and 7 bases, there was a span of 7 bases. The CDR3 protein is CASSQGPLEKLFF. CDR3 sequence (DNA): TGCGCCAGCAGCCAAGGGCCCCTTGAAAAACTGTTTTTT.

This CDR3 is CASRRGGTSGSYEQYF. CDR3 sequence (DNA): TGTGCCAGCCGAAGAGGGGGGACTAGCGGGTCCTACGAGCAGTACTTC. The chain has TRBV5-4 and TRBJ2-7; TRBD2 matches 12 bases. The J segment lost 1 base and the V segment lost 7 bases, leaving 9 bases of the junction unmatched. There are 16 residues in the CDR3. The germline gives CDR1 SGHNT, CDR2 YYREEE (reference sequence).

This chain connects TRBV10-3 to TRBJ2-4, with 11 bases matching TRBD2. V lost 2 bases to trimming and J lost 6 bases; unmatched junction nucleotides: 6. CDR3 length equals 16 residues. CDR1 is ENHRY and CDR2 is SYGVKD in the germline V gene. DNA of the CDR3: TGTGCCATCAGTGAGGTAGCGGGAGGGCCCGGAAACATTCAGTACTTC. This translates into CAISEVAGGPGNIQYF.

The V call is TRBV4-1, the J call TRBJ2-5, with 10 bases matching TRBD2. The J call may not be correct, given that the DNA end is closer to TRBJ2-7. CDR1 is MGHRA and CDR2 is YSYEKL in the germline V gene. This CDR3 spans 14 amino acids. CDR3 protein: CASSPAGGPHEQYF. CDR3 DNA: TGCGCCAGCAGCCCAGCGGGAGGGCCACACGAGCAGTACTTC.

V and J are TRBV6-5 and TRBJ1-1; TRBD1 matches at 9 bases. The J segment lost 11 bases and the V segment lost 4 bases, leaving 14 bases of the junction unmatched. The CDR3 totals 15 residues. CDR1 is MNHEY and CDR2 is SVGAGI in the germline V gene. This CDR3 reads CASSSASDRGIGAFF. As DNA, the CDR3 is TGTGCCAGCAGTTCCGCCTCCGACAGGGGGATAGGGGCTTTCTTT.

V is TRBV28 and J is TRBJ1-5; 7 nucleotides match TRBD1. The CDR3 is 13 amino acids. The germline V gene encodes CDR1 MDHEN and CDR2 SYDVKM. V lost 4 bases, J lost 7 bases, and 4 bases stayed unmatched. CDR3 residues: CASSSDRVQPQHF. The CDR3 nucleotides are TGTGCCAGCAGTTCCGACAGGGTACAGCCCCAGCATTTT. The variable domain in full, completed from reference TRBV28 and TRBJ1-5, reads DVKVTQSSRYLVKRTGEKVFLECVQDMDHENMFWYRQDPGLGLRLIYFSYDVKMKEKGDIPEGYSVSREKKERFSLILESASTNQTSMYLCASSSDRVQPQHFGDGTRLSIL.

This rearrangement joins TRBV9 to TRBJ1-2, with D perhaps matching TRBD1 (5 bases). The germline V and J ends were trimmed by 3 bases and 3 bases, with 12 bases remaining between them. The CDR3 runs 14 residues. Germline CDR1 and CDR2: SGDLS and YYNGEE. CDR3 sequence (DNA): TGTGCCAGCAGCGCCCAGGGTAAATACTATGGCTACACCTTC. The encoded protein is CASSAQGKYYGYTF.

This clone was counted a few times. The rearrangement links TRBV7-2 to TRBJ1-2; 9 positions match TRBD1. J was trimmed by 0 bases and V by 10 bases; bases with no gene match: 21. The germline V gene encodes CDR1 SGHTA and CDR2 FQGNSA. The CDR3 contains 19 residues. The CDR3, as DNA: TGTGCCACCCGGAGGGTCGGTGTGGGACAGGGATATTCTAACTATGGCTACACCTTC. Protein sequence: CATRRVGVGQGYSNYGYTF.

This clone was counted a single time. V is TRBV2 and J is TRBJ2-7; possible D gene TRBD1, 5 bases. Trimming took off 8 bases at V and 9 bases at J, with 14 bases between the two ends. CDR1 is SNHLY, CDR2 FYNNEI, per germline. The length of the CDR3 is 11 residues. The CDR3 nucleotides are TGTGCCAGCCAACCCGACAGTTGGCAGTACTTC. Protein: CASQPDSWQYF.

The CDR3 DNA sequence: TGTGCCAGCAGCCCGACCGGGACAGGGGGCGAGCAGTACTTC. Translated, it gives CASSPTGTGGEQYF. The rearrangement links TRBV7-8 to TRBJ2-7; 11 positions agree with TRBD1. The germline V gene encodes CDR1 SGHVS and CDR2 FQNEAQ. V shed 5 bases, J shed 6 bases, and the junction held 6 bases outside the gene matches. The CDR3 loop spans 14 amino acids.

V and J are TRBV29-1 and TRBJ1-1, with 10 bases identical to TRBD1. CDR3 size: 13 residues. Germline CDR1 reads SQVTM; CDR2 reads ANQGSEA. J gave up 6 bases and V 4 bases, and 5 bases lay outside the gene matches. CDR3 bases: TGCAGCGTTGTGACAGGGGGCACCGCTGAAGCTTTCTTT. This sequence encodes CSVVTGGTAEAFF.

The chain recombines TRBV27 with TRBJ1-5; no definite D call. Looked up from germline, CDR1 is MNHEY and CDR2 is SMNVEV (reference sequence). Between the trimmed V and J ends, which lost 2 bases and 7 bases, there was a span of 15 bases. The CDR3 has 15 residues. The CDR3 nucleotides are TGTGCCAGCAGTTTAGGCGACCCCAGCGGGCAGCCCCAGCATTTT. Protein product: CASSLGDPSGQPQHF.

This chain joins TRBV27 and TRBJ1-2, with 7 bases matching TRBD1. The V and J ends lost 3 bases and 0 bases, in that order; junction bases with no gene match: 4. This CDR3 comprises 15 residues. Germline loops: CDR1 MNHEY, CDR2 SMNVEV (reference sequence). This CDR3 is CASSFQGGSNYGYTF. CDR3 DNA sequence: TGTGCCAGCAGTTTTCAGGGGGGATCTAACTATGGCTACACCTTC.

V usage is TRBV7-6 and J usage is TRBJ2-3; D possibly corresponds to TRBD2 (6 bases). The V gene lost 5 bases and the J gene lost 1 base, with 16 bases spanning the gap. CDR1 and CDR2 (germline): SGHVS, FNYEAQ. This CDR3 has 16 residues. The CDR3 here is CASSRTVGRGTDTQYF. The CDR3 DNA reads as TGTGCCAGCAGCCGGACCGTCGGGAGAGGCACAGATACGCAGTATTTT.